This T cell receptor beta chain was obtained from a study of molecular identifiers for immune sequencing clone quantification. Study-level background: Four portions were sequenced after RNA from around 20,000 or 99,000 naive CD8 cells was split five ways in replicates.

In germline, CDR1 is MNHEY, CDR2 SVGAGI. Trimming cost V 5 bases and J 10 bases, with 12 bases left between them. CDR3 length equals 12 residues. Preparation methods for the bulk TCR libraries were those previously described, with listed TCR primers. TCRdb used MiXCR to reprocess the PCR reads, holding one entry per CDR3 protein. The sample comprises some 70,000 distinct CDR3 sequences, 15% to 20% of which are singletons, and roughly 1.5% rests with the top ten. This clonotype was detected ten times or more. Libraries of naive CD8 cells were prepared from 20,000 to 1,000,000 sorted cells using 10%, 30% or 50% RNA. Sorting captured naive CD8 T cells as CD8+CD4-CCR7+CD45RA+.

This receptor was identified in a human donor in good health. Some libraries in this study had Jurkat cell RNA spiked in. V is TRBV6-5 and J is TRBJ2-1, with TRBD2 as a possible D gene (6 bases). The sequenced material came from naive CD8+ T cells from blood, with Jurkat cell RNA spiked in. Subset here: FACS-sorted CD8+CD4-CCR7+CD45RA+ naive T cells. The CDR3 protein is CASSASSAEQFF. The DNA for the CDR3 is TGTGCCAGCAGTGCATCTAGCGCGGAGCAGTTCTTC.